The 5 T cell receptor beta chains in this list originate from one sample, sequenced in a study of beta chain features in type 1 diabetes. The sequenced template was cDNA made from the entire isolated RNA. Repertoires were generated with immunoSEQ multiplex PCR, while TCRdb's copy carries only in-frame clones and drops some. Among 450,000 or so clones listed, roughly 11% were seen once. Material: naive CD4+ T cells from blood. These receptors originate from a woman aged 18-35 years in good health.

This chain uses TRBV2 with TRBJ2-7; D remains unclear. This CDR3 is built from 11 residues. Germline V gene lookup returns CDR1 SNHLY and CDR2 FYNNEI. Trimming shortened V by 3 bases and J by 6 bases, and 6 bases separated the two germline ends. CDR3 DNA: TGTGCCAGCAGTGACAACCGCGAGCAGTACTTC. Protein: CASSDNREQYF.

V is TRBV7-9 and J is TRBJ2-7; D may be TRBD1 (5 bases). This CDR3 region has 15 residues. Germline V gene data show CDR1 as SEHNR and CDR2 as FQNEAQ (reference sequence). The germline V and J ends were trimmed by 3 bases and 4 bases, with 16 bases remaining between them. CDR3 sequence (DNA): TGTGCCAGCAGCTTGAACAGGACCAGGCGGTACGAGCAGTACTTC. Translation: CASSLNRTRRYEQYF.

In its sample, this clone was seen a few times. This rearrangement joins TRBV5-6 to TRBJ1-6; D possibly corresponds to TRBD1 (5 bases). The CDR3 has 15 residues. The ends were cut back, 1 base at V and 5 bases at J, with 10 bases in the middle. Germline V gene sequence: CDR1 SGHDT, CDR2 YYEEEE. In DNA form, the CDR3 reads TGTGCCAGCAGCTTGCTTCACAGGAATAATTCACCCCTCCACTTT. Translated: CASSLLHRNNSPLHF.

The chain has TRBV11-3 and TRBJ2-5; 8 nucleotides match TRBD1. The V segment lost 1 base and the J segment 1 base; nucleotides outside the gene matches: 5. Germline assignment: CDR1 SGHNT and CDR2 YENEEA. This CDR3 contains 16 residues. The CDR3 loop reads CASSLGQGPFQETQYF. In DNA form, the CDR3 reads TGTGCCAGCAGCTTAGGACAGGGGCCTTTCCAAGAGACCCAGTACTTC.

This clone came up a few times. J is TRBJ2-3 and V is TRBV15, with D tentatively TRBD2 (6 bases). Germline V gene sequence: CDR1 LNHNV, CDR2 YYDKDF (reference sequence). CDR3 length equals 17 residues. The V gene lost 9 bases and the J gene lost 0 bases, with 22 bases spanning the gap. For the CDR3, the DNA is TGTGCCACAAAAAGGGGTCGGGGACTCTCTAGCACAGATACGCAGTATTTT. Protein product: CATKRGRGLSSTDTQYF.